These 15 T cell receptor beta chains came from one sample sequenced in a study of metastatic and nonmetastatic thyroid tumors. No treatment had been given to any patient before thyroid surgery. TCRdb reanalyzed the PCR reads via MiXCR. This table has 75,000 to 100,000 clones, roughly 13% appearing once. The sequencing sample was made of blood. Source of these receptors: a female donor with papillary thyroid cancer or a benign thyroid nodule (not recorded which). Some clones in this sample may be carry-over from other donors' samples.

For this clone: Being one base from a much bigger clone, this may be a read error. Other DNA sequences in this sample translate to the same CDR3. CDR3 in amino acids: CASSQVSRGIRNEQFF. The DNA of the CDR3 is TGTGCCAGCAGTCAAGTAAGCAGGGGAATTCGCAATGAGCAGTTCTTC. The V and J genes are TRBV14 and TRBJ2-1; a possible D gene is TRBD1 (6 bases). CDR3 length: 16 amino acids. Germline V gives CDR1 SGHDN, CDR2 FVKESK.

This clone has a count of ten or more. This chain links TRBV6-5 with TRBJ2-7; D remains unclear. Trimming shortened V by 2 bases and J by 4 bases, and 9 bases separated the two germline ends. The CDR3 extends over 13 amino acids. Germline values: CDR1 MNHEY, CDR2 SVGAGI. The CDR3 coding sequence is TGTGCCAGCAGTTACGCTCGAGGATACGAGCAGTACTTC. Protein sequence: CASSYARGYEQYF.

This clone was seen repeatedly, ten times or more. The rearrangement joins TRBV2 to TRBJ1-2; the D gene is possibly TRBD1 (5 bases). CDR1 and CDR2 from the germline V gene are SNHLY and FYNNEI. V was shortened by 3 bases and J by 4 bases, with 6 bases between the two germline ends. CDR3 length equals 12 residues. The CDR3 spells CASSDRAYGYTF. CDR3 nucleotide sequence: TGTGCCAGCAGTGACAGGGCCTATGGCTACACCTTC.

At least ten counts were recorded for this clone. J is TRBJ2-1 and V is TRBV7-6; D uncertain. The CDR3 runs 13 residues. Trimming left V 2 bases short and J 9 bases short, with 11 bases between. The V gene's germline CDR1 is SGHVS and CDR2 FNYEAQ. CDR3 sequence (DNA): TGTGCCAGCAGCTTACTCAACGATCCTGAGCAGTTCTTC. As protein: CASSLLNDPEQFF.

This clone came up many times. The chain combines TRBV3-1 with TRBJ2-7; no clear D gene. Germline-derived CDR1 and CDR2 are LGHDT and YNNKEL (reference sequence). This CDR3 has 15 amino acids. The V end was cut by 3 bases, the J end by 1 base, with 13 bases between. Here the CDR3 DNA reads TGTGCCAGCAGCCATAGTCGACCCAATTCCTACGAGCAGTACTTC. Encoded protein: CASSHSRPNSYEQYF.

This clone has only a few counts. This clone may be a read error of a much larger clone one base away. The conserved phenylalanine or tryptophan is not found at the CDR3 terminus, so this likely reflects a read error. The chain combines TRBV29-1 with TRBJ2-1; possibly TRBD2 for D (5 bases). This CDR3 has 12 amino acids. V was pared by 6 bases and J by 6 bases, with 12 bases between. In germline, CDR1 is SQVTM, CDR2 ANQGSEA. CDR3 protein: CSVGVGVNEQFL. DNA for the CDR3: TGCAGCGTCGGGGTGGGAGTCAATGAGCAGTTCCTC.

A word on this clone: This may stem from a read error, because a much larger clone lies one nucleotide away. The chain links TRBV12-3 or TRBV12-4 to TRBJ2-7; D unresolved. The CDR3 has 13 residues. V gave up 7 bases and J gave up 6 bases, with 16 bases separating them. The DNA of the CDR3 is TGTGCCAGCACCCGGAGTAGCTACTGCGAGCAGTACTTC. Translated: CASTRSSYCEQYF.

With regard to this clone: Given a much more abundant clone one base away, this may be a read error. CDR3: CSVDSTGLNTEAFF. The CDR3 bases are TGCAGCGTAGATTCGACAGGGTTGAACACTGAAGCTTTCTTT. The V and J genes are TRBV29-1 and TRBJ1-1, with 7 bases fitting TRBD1. The CDR3 covers 14 residues. V dropped 6 bases and J dropped 0; count of bases not matched to a gene: 7. CDR1 is SQVTM and CDR2 is ANQGSEA in the germline V gene.

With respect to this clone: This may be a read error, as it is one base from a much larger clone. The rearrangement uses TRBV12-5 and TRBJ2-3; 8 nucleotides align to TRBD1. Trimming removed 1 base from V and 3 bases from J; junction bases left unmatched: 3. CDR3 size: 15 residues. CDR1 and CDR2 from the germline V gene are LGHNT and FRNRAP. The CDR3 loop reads CASGLGQGSTDTQYF. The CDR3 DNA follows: TGTGCTAGTGGTTTGGGACAGGGGTCAACAGATACGCAGTATTTT.

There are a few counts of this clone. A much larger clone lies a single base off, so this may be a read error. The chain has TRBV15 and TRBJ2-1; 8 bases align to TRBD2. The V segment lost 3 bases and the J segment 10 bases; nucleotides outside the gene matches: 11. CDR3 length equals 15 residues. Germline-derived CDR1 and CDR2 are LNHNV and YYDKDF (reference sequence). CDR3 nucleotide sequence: TGTGCCACCAGCAGGCGGGAGGCTATCGGTAAGGAGCAGTTCTTC. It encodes CATSRREAIGKEQFF.

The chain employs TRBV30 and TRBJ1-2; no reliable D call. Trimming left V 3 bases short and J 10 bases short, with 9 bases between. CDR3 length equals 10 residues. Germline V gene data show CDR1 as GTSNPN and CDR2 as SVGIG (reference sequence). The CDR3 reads CAWRGRVYTF. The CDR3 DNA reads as TGTGCCTGGAGAGGTCGAGTCTACACCTTC.

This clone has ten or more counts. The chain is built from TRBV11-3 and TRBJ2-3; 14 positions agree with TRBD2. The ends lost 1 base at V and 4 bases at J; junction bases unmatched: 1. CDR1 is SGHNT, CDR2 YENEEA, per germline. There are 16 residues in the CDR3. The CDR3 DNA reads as TGTGCCAGCAGCTTAGGGGGACTAGCGGGAGCAGATACGCAGTATTTT. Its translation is CASSLGGLAGADTQYF.

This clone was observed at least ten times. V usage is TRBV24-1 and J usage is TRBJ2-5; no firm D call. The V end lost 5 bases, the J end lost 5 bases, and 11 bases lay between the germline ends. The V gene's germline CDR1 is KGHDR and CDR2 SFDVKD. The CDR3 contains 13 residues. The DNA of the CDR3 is TGTGCCACCAGTGCTGACTCCACGGAGACCCAGTACTTC. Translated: CATSADSTETQYF.

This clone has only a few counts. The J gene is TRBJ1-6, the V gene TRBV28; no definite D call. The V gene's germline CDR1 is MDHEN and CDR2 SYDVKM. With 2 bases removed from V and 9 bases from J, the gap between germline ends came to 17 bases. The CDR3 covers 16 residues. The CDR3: CASSLTGITSGSPLHF. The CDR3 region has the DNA TGTGCCAGCAGTTTAACGGGAATCACGTCAGGTTCACCCCTCCACTTT.

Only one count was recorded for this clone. The CDR3 loop reads CASSLAGVSEQYF. CDR3 nucleotides: TGTGCCAGCAGCTTAGCGGGAGTAAGCGAGCAGTACTTC. V is TRBV11-2 and J is TRBJ2-7, with D tentatively TRBD2 (6 bases). Germline loops: CDR1 SGHAT, CDR2 FQNNGV. The CDR3 contains 13 residues. The ends were cut back, 1 base at V and 6 bases at J, with 10 bases in the middle.